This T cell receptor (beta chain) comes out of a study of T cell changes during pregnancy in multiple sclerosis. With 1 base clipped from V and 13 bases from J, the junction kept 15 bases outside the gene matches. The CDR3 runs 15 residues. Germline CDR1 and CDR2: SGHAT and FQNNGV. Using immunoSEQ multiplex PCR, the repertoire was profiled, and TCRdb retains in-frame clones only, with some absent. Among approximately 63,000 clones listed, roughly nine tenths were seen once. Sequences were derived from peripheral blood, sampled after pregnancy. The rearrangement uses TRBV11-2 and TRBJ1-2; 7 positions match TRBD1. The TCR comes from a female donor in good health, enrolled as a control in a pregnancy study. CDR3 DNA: TGTGCCAGCAGCTTAGGAGCAGGGGGTATTGCAGAACGCACCTTC. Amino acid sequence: CASSLGAGGIAERTF.